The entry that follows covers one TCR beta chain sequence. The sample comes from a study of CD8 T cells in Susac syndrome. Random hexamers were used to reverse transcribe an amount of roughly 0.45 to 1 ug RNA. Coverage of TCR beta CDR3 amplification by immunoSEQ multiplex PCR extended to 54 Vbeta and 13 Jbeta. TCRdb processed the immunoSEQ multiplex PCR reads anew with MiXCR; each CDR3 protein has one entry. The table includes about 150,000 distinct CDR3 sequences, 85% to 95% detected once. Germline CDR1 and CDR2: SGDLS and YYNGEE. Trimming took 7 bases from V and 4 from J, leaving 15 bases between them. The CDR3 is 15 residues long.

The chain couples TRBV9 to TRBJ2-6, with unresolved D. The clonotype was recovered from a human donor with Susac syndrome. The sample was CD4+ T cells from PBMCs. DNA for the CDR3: TGTGCCAGCTCCCTGACCTTATCAGGGGCCAACGTCCTGACTTTC. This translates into CASSLTLSGANVLTF.